These 14 T cell receptor beta chains share one sample of origin, sequenced in a study of cytomegalovirus exposure and HLA in healthy donors (dated by TCRdb to 2016 to 2017). The method behind the library was the immunoSEQ multiplex PCR assay. For the multiplex PCR, a mixture combining 60 forward primers for TCR Vbeta segments and 13 reverse primers for TCR Jbeta segments was used. Sourced from immuneACCESS, this table was stored by TCRdb with only in-frame sequences that have V and J called. A share of the clones is absent; for the studies checked, an unresolved V gene accounts for under half, and the remainder has no known explanation. The data table for this sample lists around 52,000 clones. Of the sample, 26% falls within the top ten clones. The specimen sequenced was PBMCs. The source of these receptors is a man aged 40-49 years in good health and CMV-seropositive.

This sequence joins TRBV19 and TRBJ2-3; 7 bases match TRBD1. The germline V gene has CDR1 LNHDA and CDR2 SQIVND (reference sequence). CDR3 length: 16 amino acids. J lost 3 bases, V lost 0 bases, and 6 bases had no gene match. CDR3 sequence (DNA): TGTGCCAGTAGTATAGACCGGACAGGATCGACAGATACGCAGTATTTT. Amino acids: CASSIDRTGSTDTQYF.

The gene calls are TRBV7-2 and TRBJ2-7; 10 nucleotides match TRBD2. V was clipped by 3 bases and J by 9 bases; unmatched bases: 11. Germline CDR1 is SGHTA and CDR2 is FQGNSA. The CDR3 spans 15 residues. The CDR3 DNA reads as TGTGCCAGCAGCTTGGAGCGGGAGGGCCACGTCGGGCAGTACTTC. This gives the protein CASSLEREGHVGQYF.

This chain uses TRBV6-1 with TRBJ1-5; D unresolved. Germline V gene sequence: CDR1 MNHNS, CDR2 SASEGT. Trimming removed 4 bases at V and 5 bases at J, with 3 bases between. CDR3 size: 11 residues. DNA of the CDR3: TGTGCCAGCAGTGCGGATCAGCCCCAGCATTTT. It translates to CASSADQPQHF.

In nucleotides, the CDR3 is TGTGCCTCCGGACTAGCGGGTTACGGGGAGCTGTTTTTT. This translates into CASGLAGYGELFF. The rearrangement uses TRBV25-1 and TRBJ2-2; 11 bases are a match to TRBD2. V lost 11 bases, J lost 7 bases, and 6 bases stayed unmatched. The CDR3 is made up of 13 amino acids. The germline V gene encodes CDR1 MGHDK and CDR2 SYGVNS.

The chain employs TRBV18 and TRBJ1-4, with a possible D match to TRBD1 (5 bases). Germline V gene data show CDR1 as KGHSH and CDR2 as LQKENI. V was clipped by 3 bases and J by 3 bases, with 11 bases between them. This CDR3 spans 15 amino acids. DNA of the CDR3: TGTGCCAGCTCACCCGACAGCTTACCTAATGAAAAACTGTTTTTT. Protein sequence: CASSPDSLPNEKLFF.

The chain carries TRBV27 and TRBJ2-7; D may be TRBD2 (6 bases). CDR3 length equals 14 residues. Deletions cut 4 bases from V and 1 base from J, with 11 bases between. The germline V gene encodes CDR1 MNHEY and CDR2 SMNVEV (reference sequence). The CDR3 loop is CASSYGRGSYEQYF. CDR3 nucleotide sequence: TGTGCCAGCAGTTACGGACGGGGGTCCTACGAGCAGTACTTC.

This CDR3 reads CASSDRGTYEQYF. As DNA, the CDR3 is TGTGCCAGCAGTGACAGGGGAACCTACGAGCAGTACTTC. The chain employs TRBV2 and TRBJ2-7, with D possibly matching TRBD1 (6 bases). Trimming stripped 3 bases from V and 2 bases from J, with 8 bases between. Germline CDR1 reads SNHLY; CDR2 reads FYNNEI. This CDR3 has 13 residues.

DNA of the CDR3: TGTGCCAGCAGTTACGAGGGGGTCGTACCTTATGAGCAGTTCTTC. Translating it yields CASSYEGVVPYEQFF. The J gene is TRBJ2-1, the V gene TRBV6-5; tentative D call: TRBD1 (6 bases). Germline-derived CDR1 and CDR2 are MNHEY and SVGAGI. V was clipped by 2 bases and J by 8 bases, with 16 bases between them. CDR3 size: 15 residues.

The chain links TRBV18 to TRBJ1-5, with D hard to call. V was cut by 8 bases and J by 0 bases, with 14 bases left in between. From germline, CDR1 is KGHSH and CDR2 LQKENI. This CDR3 region has 15 residues. This chain's CDR3 is CASTTTRVSNQPQHF. CDR3 DNA sequence: TGTGCCAGCACGACCACTAGGGTTAGCAATCAGCCCCAGCATTTT.

The J gene is TRBJ2-3, the V gene TRBV5-6; TRBD2 agrees at 14 bases. The CDR3 covers 16 residues. In germline, CDR1 is SGHDT, CDR2 YYEEEE. The V segment lost 4 bases and the J segment 3 bases; nucleotides outside the gene matches: 4. The chain's CDR3 is CASSATSGRVTDTQYF. The DNA of the CDR3 is TGTGCCAGCAGCGCGACTAGCGGGAGGGTTACAGATACGCAGTATTTT.

The gene calls are TRBV28 and TRBJ2-7; D is undetermined. The V end lost 7 bases, the J end lost 2 bases, and 15 bases lay between the germline ends. CDR1 and CDR2 (germline): MDHEN, SYDVKM. This CDR3 is built from 14 residues. CDR3 bases: TGTGCCAGCACCCCTAAGCCCCCAACCTACGAGCAGTACTTC. Translated, it gives CASTPKPPTYEQYF. Together with reference TRBV28 and TRBJ2-7, the CDR3 gives the full variable domain: DVKVTQSSRYLVKRTGEKVFLECVQDMDHENMFWYRQDPGLGLRLIYFSYDVKMKEKGDIPEGYSVSREKKERFSLILESASTNQTSMYLCASTPKPPTYEQYFGPGTRLTVT.

This chain joins TRBV4-2 and TRBJ2-7; 8 nucleotides line up with TRBD2. The CDR3 is 15 residues long. Germline V gene lookup returns CDR1 LGHNA and CDR2 YNFKEQ. V was pared by 2 bases and J by 4 bases, with 7 bases of the junction left unmatched. The CDR3 DNA follows: TGTGCCAGCAGCCAAAATGAACTAGCGGTTTACGAGCAGTACTTC. Protein product: CASSQNELAVYEQYF.

V usage is TRBV6-6 and J usage is TRBJ1-2; D unresolved. V was pared by 2 bases and J by 7 bases, with 14 bases between. The CDR3 has 14 residues. From germline, CDR1 is MNHNY and CDR2 SVGAGI (reference sequence). CDR3 nucleotides: TGTGCCAGCAGTTACCTAGCCCCTTCGGGTGGCTACACCTTC. It specifies CASSYLAPSGGYTF.

The rearrangement joins TRBV5-4 to TRBJ1-4; the D is unclear. V was pared by 9 bases and J by 3 bases, with 9 bases between. This CDR3 has 12 amino acids. From germline, CDR1 is SGHNT and CDR2 YYREEE (reference sequence). CDR3 coding DNA: TGTGCCAAAGGGCGGGCTAATGAAAAACTGTTTTTT. This sequence encodes CAKGRANEKLFF. Filled out from reference TRBV5-4 and TRBJ1-4, the complete variable domain reads ETGVTQSPTHLIKTRGQQVTLRCSSQSGHNTVSWYQQALGQGPQFIFQYYREEENGRGNFPPRFSGLQFPNYSSELNVNALELDDSALYLCAKGRANEKLFFGSGTQLSVL.